One sample yielded the 2 T cell receptor beta chains listed below, sequenced in a study of control samples from healthy donors and cancer patients. Method: immunoSEQ multiplex PCR; TCRdb's copy keeps in-frame clones and lacks some. The sample consists of about 120,000 clones, roughly nine tenths of them appearing once. Sequenced sample: blood. The source is a young man in good health.

This chain connects TRBV28 to TRBJ2-1; D gene uncertain. CDR1 and CDR2 from the germline V gene are MDHEN and SYDVKM. V shed 6 bases and J shed 0 bases, with 12 bases lying between them. This CDR3 is built from 15 residues. The CDR3 is CASSPSSSSYNEQFF. In DNA form, the CDR3 reads TGTGCCAGCAGCCCAAGCTCAAGCTCCTACAATGAGCAGTTCTTC.

V and J are TRBV18 and TRBJ1-5; a possible D gene is TRBD1 (6 bases). The CDR3 has 15 amino acids. CDR1 KGHSH and CDR2 LQKENI come from the germline V gene. Trimming took off 3 bases at V and 0 bases at J, with 9 bases between the two ends. The CDR3 region is CASSPDRYSNQPQHF. DNA for the CDR3: TGTGCCAGCTCACCGGACAGATATAGCAATCAGCCCCAGCATTTT.